The sample holds many counts of the clone carrying this T cell receptor beta chain. Its antigen is unknown. Trimming took 4 bases from V and 0 from J, leaving 7 bases between them. Germline V gives CDR1 SGHRS, CDR2 YFSETQ. The CDR3 is made up of 14 amino acids. The 5'RACE method, run with constant-segment primers, produced TCR alpha and TCR beta cDNA libraries (carrying sample barcodes and UMIs). Via MiXCR, TCRdb re-called the 5' RACE reads, giving one row per CDR3 protein. The table has approximately 170,000 distinct CDR3 sequences, over 10% seen once; the top ten hold roughly 3.3%. This entry comes from a study of T-cell memory formation after mild COVID-19. Study overall: Largely donor-specific TCR clusters were found. Study-wide results and caveats: Clones contracting across day 15 to 85 had a balanced CD4/CD8 profile; later expanding clones leaned CD4+. CD8+ contracting clones occupied EMRA, while CD4+ ones occupied mainly CM and EM.

This sequence was found in a man between 18 and 29 years old who had mild COVID-19 (a few samples of this study predate the infection). Cell type and time point are not known. The material sequenced was PBMCs or a T cell subset sorted from them (not recorded which). The V call is TRBV5-1, the J call TRBJ2-2; D gene unclear. The CDR3 DNA is TGCGCCAGCAGCGTCAATGCGAACACCGGGGAGCTGTTTTTT. This codes for CASSVNANTGELFF.